A single sample is the source of the 2 T cell receptor beta chains below, sequenced in a study of cytomegalovirus exposure and HLA in healthy donors. Primers for the PCR totalled 60 Vbeta and 13 Jbeta. Sequenced by immunoSEQ multiplex PCR; TCRdb stores in-frame clones only, minus some. Of about 120,000 clones listed, around 81% are singletons. The sample comprised PBMCs. Receptor source: a woman in her thirties or forties in good health and CMV-seronegative.

With respect to this clone: The junction differs from germline at one of its ends, possibly a read error. Other DNA sequences in this specimen translate into the identical CDR3. The genes are TRBV5-1 and TRBJ1-1; the D gene is possibly TRBD1 (5 bases). This CDR3 has 15 residues. Germline lookup yields CDR1 SGHRS and CDR2 YFSETQ. CDR3 in DNA: TGCGCCAGCAGCTTCCAGGGCTCGGTGAACACTGAAGCCTTCTTT. This encodes CASSFQGSVNTEAFF.

The rearrangement uses TRBV19 and TRBJ2-7, with D possibly matching TRBD2 (5 bases). V lost 5 bases, J lost 2 bases, and 19 bases lay in between. Germline CDR1 LNHDA, CDR2 SQIVND (reference sequence). This CDR3 has 16 amino acids. The CDR3 spells CASSPGYQVRAYEQYF. The CDR3 nucleotides are TGTGCCAGTAGTCCGGGGTATCAGGTTCGGGCCTACGAGCAGTACTTC.